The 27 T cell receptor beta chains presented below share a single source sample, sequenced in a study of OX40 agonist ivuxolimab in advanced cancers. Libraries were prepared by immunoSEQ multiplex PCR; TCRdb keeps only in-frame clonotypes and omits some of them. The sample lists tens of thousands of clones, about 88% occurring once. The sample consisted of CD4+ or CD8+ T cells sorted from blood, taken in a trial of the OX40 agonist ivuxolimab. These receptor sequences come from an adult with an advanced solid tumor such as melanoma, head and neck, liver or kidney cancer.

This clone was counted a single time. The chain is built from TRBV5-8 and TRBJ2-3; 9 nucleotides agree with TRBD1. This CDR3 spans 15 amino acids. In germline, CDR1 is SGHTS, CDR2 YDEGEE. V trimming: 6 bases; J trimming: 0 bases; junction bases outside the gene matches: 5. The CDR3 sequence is CASNLGTGSTDTQYF. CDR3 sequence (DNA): TGTGCCAGCAATTTGGGGACAGGGAGCACAGATACGCAGTATTTT.

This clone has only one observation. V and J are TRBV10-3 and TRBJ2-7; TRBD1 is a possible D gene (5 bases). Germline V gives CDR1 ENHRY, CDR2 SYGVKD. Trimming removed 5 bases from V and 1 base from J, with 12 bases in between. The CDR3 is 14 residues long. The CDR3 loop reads CAISRQTSSYEQYF. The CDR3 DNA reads TGTGCCATCAGTAGACAGACCAGTTCCTACGAGCAGTACTTC.

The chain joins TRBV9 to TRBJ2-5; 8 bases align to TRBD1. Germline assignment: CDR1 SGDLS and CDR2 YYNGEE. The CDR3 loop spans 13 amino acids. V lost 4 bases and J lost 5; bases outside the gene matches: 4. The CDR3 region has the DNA TGTGCCAGCAGCCGGACAGGGCAGGAGACCCAGTACTTC. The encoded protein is CASSRTGQETQYF.

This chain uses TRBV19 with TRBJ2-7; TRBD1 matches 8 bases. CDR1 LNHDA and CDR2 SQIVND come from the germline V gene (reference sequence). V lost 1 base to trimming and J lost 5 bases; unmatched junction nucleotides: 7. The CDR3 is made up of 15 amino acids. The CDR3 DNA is TGTGCCAGTAGTATAGGTGGACAGGGACTTCACGAGCAGTACTTC. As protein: CASSIGGQGLHEQYF.

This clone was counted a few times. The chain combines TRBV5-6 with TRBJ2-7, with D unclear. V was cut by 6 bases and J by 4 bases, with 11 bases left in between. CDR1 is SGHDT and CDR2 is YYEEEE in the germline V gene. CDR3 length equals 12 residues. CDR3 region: CASTSLGYEQYF. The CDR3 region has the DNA TGTGCCAGCACCAGTCTCGGATACGAGCAGTACTTC.

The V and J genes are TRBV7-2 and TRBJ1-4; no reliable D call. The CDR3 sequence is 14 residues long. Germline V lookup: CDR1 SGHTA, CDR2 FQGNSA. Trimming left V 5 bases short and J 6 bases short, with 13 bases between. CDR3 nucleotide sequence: TGTGCCAGCAGCACTGGGGTGGGTGATGAAAAACTGTTTTTT. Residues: CASSTGVGDEKLFF. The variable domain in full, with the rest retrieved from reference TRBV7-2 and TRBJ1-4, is GAGVSQSPSNKVTEKGKDVELRCDPISGHTALYWYRQSLGQGLEFLIYFQGNSAPDKSGLPSDRFSAERTGGSVSTLTIQRTQQEDSAVYLCASSTGVGDEKLFFGSGTQLSVL.

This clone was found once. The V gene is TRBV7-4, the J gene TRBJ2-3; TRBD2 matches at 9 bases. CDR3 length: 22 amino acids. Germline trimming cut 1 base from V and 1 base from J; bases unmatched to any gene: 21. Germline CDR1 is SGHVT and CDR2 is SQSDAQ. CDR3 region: CASSLDLGGMGGRAFCTDTQYF. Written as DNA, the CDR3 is TGTGCCAGCAGCTTAGACCTGGGCGGAATGGGCGGGAGGGCCTTTTGCACAGATACGCAGTATTTT.

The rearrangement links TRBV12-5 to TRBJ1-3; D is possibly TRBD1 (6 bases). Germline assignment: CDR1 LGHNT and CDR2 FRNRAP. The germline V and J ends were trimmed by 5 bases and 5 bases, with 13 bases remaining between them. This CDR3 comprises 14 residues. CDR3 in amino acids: CASGGRGSRNTIYF. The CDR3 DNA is TGTGCTAGTGGTGGCAGGGGATCGAGAAACACCATATATTTT.

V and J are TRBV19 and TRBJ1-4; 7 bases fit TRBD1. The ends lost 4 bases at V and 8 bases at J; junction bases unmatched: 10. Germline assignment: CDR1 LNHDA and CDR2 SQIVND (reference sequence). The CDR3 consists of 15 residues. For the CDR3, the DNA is TGTGCCAGTAGTACACGGGACAGCCATTGGGAAAAACTGTTTTTT. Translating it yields CASSTRDSHWEKLFF.

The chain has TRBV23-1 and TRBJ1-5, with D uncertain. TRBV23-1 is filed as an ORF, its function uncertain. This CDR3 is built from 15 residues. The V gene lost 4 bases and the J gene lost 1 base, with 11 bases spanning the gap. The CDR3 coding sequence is TGCGCCAGCAGTCCCCGAGTGGGGAGCAATCAGCCCCAGCATTTT. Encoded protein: CASSPRVGSNQPQHF.

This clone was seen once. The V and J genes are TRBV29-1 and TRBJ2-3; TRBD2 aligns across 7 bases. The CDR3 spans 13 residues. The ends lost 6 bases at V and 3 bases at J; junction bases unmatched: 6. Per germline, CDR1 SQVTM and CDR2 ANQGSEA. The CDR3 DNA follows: TGCAGCGTATCGAGCGGGGAGACAGATACGCAGTATTTT. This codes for CSVSSGETDTQYF.

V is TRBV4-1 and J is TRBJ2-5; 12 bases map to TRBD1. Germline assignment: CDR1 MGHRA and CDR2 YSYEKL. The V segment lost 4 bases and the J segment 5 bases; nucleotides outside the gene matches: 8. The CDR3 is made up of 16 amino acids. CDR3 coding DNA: TGCGCCAGCAGCCCGGAAGGGACAGGGGGCGCGGAGACCCAGTACTTC. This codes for CASSPEGTGGAETQYF.

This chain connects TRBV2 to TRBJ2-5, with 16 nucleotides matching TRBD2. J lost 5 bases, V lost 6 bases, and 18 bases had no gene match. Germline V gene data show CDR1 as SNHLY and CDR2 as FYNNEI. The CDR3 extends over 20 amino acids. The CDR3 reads CASRLRPGLAGGRGYETQYF. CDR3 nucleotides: TGTGCCAGCAGGCTGAGACCGGGACTAGCGGGAGGGCGGGGATATGAGACCCAGTACTTC.

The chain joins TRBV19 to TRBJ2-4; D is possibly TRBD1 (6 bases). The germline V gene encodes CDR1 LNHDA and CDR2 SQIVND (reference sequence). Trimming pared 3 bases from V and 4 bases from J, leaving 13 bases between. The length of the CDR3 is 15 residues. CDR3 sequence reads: CASSMETGLKNIQYF. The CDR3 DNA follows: TGTGCCAGTAGTATGGAGACAGGCCTTAAAAACATTCAGTACTTC.

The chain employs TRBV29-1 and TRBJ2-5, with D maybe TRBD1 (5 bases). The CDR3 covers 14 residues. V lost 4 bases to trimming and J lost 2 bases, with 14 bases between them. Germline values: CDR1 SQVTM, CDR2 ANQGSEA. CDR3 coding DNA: TGCAGCGTTGTGGCAGGGATCGGTCAAGAGACCCAGTACTTC. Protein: CSVVAGIGQETQYF.

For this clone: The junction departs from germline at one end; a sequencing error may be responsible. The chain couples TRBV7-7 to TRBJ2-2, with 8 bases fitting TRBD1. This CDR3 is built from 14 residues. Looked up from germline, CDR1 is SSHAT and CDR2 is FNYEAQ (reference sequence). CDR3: CASSLDRGTGELFF. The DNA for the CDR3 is TGTGCTAGCAGCCTCGACAGGGGTACCGGGGAGCTGTTTTTT.

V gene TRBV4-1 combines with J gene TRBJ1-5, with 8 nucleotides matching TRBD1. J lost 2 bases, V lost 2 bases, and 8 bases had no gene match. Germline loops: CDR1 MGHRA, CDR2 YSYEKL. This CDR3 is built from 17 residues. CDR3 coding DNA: TGCGCCAGCAGCCAACGACAGGGGAATAGGGGCAATCAGCCCCAGCATTTT. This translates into CASSQRQGNRGNQPQHF.

The CDR3 nucleotides read TGTGCCAGCAGGGCAACCGTCGACAGGCGATATAGCAATCAGCCCCAGCATTTT. Translating it yields CASRATVDRRYSNQPQHF. The chain joins TRBV21-1 to TRBJ1-5; TRBD1 reflects the table's D call only, with no check against the DNA. TRBV21-1 is termed a pseudogene. The CDR3 is 18 residues long.

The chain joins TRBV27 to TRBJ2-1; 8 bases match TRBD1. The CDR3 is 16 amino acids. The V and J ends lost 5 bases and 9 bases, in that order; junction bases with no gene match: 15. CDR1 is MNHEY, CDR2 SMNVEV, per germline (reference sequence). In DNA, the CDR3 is TGTGCCAGCAGTCCCTCCGGGACAGGTCCGATTAGTGAGCAGTTCTTC. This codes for CASSPSGTGPISEQFF.

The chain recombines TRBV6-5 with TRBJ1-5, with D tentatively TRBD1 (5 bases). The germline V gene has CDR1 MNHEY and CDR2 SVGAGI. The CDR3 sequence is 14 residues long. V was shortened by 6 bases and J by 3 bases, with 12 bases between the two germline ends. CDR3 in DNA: TGTGCCAGCAGGCCTGGAGGGGCCAATCAGCCCCAGCATTTT. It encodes CASRPGGANQPQHF.

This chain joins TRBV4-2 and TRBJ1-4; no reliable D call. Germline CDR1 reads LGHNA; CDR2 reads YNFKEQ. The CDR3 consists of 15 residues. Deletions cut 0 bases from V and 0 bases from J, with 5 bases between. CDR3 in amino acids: CASSQEPSTNEKLFF. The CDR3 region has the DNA TGTGCCAGCAGCCAAGAGCCCTCAACTAATGAAAAACTGTTTTTT.

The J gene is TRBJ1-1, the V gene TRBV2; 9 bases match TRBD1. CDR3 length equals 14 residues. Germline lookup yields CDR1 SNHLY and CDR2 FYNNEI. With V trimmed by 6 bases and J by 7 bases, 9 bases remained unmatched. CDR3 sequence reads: CASRRQGGSGEAFF. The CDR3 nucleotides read TGTGCCAGCAGGAGACAGGGGGGCTCCGGTGAAGCTTTCTTT.

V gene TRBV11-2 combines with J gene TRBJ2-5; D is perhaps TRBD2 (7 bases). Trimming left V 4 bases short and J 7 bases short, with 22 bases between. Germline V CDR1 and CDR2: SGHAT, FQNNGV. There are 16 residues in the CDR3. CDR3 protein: CASSSASGGGLGTQYF. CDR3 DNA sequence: TGTGCCAGCAGCTCCGCCAGTGGCGGGGGCTTGGGGACCCAGTACTTC.

The CDR3 protein is CASSPGVAGVSGELFF. Written as DNA, the CDR3 is TGCGCCAGCAGCCCAGGGGTAGCGGGAGTTAGCGGGGAGCTGTTTTTT. The V and J genes are TRBV5-1 and TRBJ2-2; the match to TRBD2 covers 9 bases. J lost 7 bases, V lost 4 bases, and 11 bases had no gene match. This CDR3 is 16 amino acids long. Germline-derived CDR1 and CDR2 are SGHRS and YFSETQ.

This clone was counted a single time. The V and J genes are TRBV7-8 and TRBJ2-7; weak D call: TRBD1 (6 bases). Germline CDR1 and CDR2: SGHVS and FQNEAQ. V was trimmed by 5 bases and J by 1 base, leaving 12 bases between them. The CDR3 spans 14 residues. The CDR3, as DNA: TGTGCCAGCAGCCCATACCAGGGGTCCTACGAGCAGTACTTC. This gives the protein CASSPYQGSYEQYF.

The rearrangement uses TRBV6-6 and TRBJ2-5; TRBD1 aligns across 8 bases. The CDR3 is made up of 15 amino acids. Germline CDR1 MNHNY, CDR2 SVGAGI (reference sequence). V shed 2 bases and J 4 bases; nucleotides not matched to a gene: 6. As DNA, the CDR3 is TGTGCCAGCAGTTACCTCCCAGACAGGGGAGAGACCCAGTACTTC. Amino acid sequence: CASSYLPDRGETQYF.

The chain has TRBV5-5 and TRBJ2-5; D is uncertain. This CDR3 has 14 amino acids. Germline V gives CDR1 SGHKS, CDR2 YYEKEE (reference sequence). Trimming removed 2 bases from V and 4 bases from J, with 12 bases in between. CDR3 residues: CASSLGLGRETQYF. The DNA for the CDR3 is TGTGCCAGCAGCTTAGGGTTAGGGCGAGAGACCCAGTACTTC. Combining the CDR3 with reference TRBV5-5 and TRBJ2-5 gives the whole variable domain DAGVTQSPTHLIKTRGQQVTLRCSPISGHKSVSWYQQVLGQGPQFIFQYYEKEERGRGNFPDRFSARQFPNYSSELNVNALLLGDSALYLCASSLGLGRETQYFGPGTRLLVL.